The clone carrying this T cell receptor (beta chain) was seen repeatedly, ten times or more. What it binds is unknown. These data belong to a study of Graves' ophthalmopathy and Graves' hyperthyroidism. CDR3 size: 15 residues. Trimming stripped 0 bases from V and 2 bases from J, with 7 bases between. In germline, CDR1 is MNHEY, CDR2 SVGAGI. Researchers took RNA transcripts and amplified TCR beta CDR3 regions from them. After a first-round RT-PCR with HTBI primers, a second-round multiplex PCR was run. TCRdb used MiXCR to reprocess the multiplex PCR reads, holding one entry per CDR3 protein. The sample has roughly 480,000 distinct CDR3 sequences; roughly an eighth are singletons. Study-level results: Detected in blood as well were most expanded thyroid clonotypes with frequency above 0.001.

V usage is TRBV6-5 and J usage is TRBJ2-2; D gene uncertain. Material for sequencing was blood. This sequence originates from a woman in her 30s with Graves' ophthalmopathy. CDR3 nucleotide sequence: TGTGCCAGCAGTTACTCTCTAGACAACACCGGGGAGCTGTTTTTT. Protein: CASSYSLDNTGELFF.